Listed here is a single TCR beta chain. The antigen is unknown. It was with 60 Vbeta and 13 Jbeta primers that the PCR ran. Assay used: immunoSEQ multiplex PCR; TCRdb lists only in-frame clones, some missing. The table shows around 91,000 clones, with about three quarters occurring only once. The data were taken from a study of cytomegalovirus exposure and HLA in healthy donors. This CDR3 region has 14 residues. CDR1 is LNHNV and CDR2 is YYDKDF in the germline V gene (reference sequence). Trimming cost V 0 bases and J 3 bases; bases outside gene matches: 1. Study results and caveats: In a later analysis, several top co-occurrence clusters appeared linked to parvovirus B19, influenza, CMV and Epstein-Barr virus.

The sample taken for sequencing was PBMCs. V usage is TRBV15 and J usage is TRBJ2-7; 8 bases match TRBD2. This receptor was identified in a male donor in good health and CMV-seropositive. Here the CDR3 DNA reads TGTGCCACCAGCAGAGATCGGGGGGGCTACGAGCAGTACTTC. Its protein is CATSRDRGGYEQYF.